Listed below are T cell receptor beta chains from one sample, sequenced in a study of cytomegalovirus exposure and HLA in healthy donors. The protocol was immunoSEQ multiplex PCR, while the TCRdb copy is restricted to in-frame clones and leaves out a portion. The sample lists approximately 280,000 clones, 86% occurring once. The material sequenced was PBMCs. These receptors were obtained from a man between 35 and 55 years old in good health and CMV-seropositive. Each CDR3 is given with its conserved first and last residue. A D gene is named only where the DNA matches it firmly. Where a row states a size, it is once, few, many or the class of an expanded clone; other rows omit it.

d_call j_call v_call clone_size cdr3_nt cdr3_aa
. TRBJ2-7 TRBV10-3 few TGTGCCATCAGTGACCTTTCCTACGAGCAGTACTTC CAISDLSYEQYF
. TRBJ1-1 TRBV5-1 . TGCGCCAGCAGCTTGGAGAGAACTGAAGCTTTCTTT CASSLERTEAFF
. TRBJ2-1 TRBV27 . TGTGCCAGCACCAGCGGGTTAAGCTCCTACAATGAGCAGTTCTTC CASTSGLSSYNEQFF
. TRBJ2-5 TRBV25-1 once TGTGCCAGCAGTGGGGGGTGGGGAGGACTTACCCAAGAGACCCAGTACTTC CASSGGWGGLTQETQYF
TRBD1 TRBJ2-2 TRBV7-2 . TGTGCCAGCAGCCGCCAGGGGGCCCGGAACACCGGGGAGCTGTTTTTT CASSRQGARNTGELFF
TRBD2 TRBJ2-7 TRBV27 . TGTGCCAGCAGTTTATCCTCGGGGACTAGCGCTCCCGGAGAGCAGTACTTC CASSLSSGTSAPGEQYF
. TRBJ1-2 TRBV2 . TGTGCCAGCAGCCAAGAGGTAACCAGCTTC CASSQEVTSF
TRBD2 TRBJ2-3 TRBV7-3 . TGTGCCAGCAGCTACCTGGGACTAAACACAGATACGCAGTATTTT CASSYLGLNTDTQYF
. TRBJ2-2 TRBV19 . TGTGCCAGTAGGACCGGACAGAACACCGGGGAGCTGTTTTTT CASRTGQNTGELFF
TRBD2 TRBJ2-2 TRBV13 once TGTGCCAGCAGCTTAGGACTAGCGGGGCCCACCGGGGAGCTGTTTTTT CASSLGLAGPTGELFF
. TRBJ1-1 TRBV30 few TGTGCCTGGAGTCCCGGGGGAACTGAAGCTTTCTTT CAWSPGGTEAFF
. TRBJ2-1 TRBV14 . TGTGCCAGCAGCCAAGACCTTCTTTACAATGAGCAGTTCTTC CASSQDLLYNEQFF
. TRBJ2-1 TRBV29-1 . . CSVGPGTGRNEQFF
. TRBJ2-1 TRBV27 once TGTGCCAGCAGCAAAGGTGAGGTGGGCTACAATGAGCAGTTCTTC CASSKGEVGYNEQFF
TRBD1 TRBJ2-6 TRBV27 once TGTGCCAGCAAGACAGGGTTCCCCCTCTCTGGGGCCAACGTCCTGACTTTC CASKTGFPLSGANVLTF
TRBD2 TRBJ2-3 TRBV27 . TGTGCCAGCAGTTTGGGCGGGAGGGCCGAGGCAGATACGCAGTATTTT CASSLGGRAEADTQYF
. TRBJ2-3 TRBV11-2 once TGTGCCAGCAGCTTATTAGGAGGCGGGACCGATACGCAGTATTTT CASSLLGGGTDTQYF
. TRBJ2-2 TRBV28 . TGTGCCAGCAGGACAGGACTCTTCACCGGGGAGCTGTTTTTT CASRTGLFTGELFF
TRBD1 TRBJ2-1 TRBV5-1 . TGCGCCAGCAGCTTGGGGGGACAGGGGAGTGTCAATGAGCAGTTCTTC CASSLGGQGSVNEQFF
. TRBJ2-7 TRBV4-1 . TGCGCCAGCAGCCAACGGACAGGCGGGAACGAGCAGTACTTC CASSQRTGGNEQYF
. TRBJ2-1 TRBV15 few TGTGCCACCAGCAGACAGGCGAGCTCCTACAATGAGCAGTTCTTC CATSRQASSYNEQFF
TRBD2 TRBJ2-7 TRBV6-1 few TGTGCCAGCAAGACTAGCGGGATTTACGAGCAGTACTTC CASKTSGIYEQYF
. TRBJ2-7 TRBV30 . TGTGCCTGGAGCCAGAGGGGGGAGCAGTACTTC CAWSQRGEQYF
. TRBJ1-2 TRBV21-1 . TGTGCCAGCAGCATAGGAAGGGGGGGATCTAGAAACTATGGCTACACCTTC CASSIGRGGSRNYGYTF
. TRBJ1-5 TRBV10-3 . TGTGCCATCAGTGACTCAGGAGGGGTCCAGCCCCAGCATTTT CAISDSGGVQPQHF
TRBD1 TRBJ1-1 TRBV7-8 . TGTGCCAGCAGCTTAGGGACAGGGGGAAAAACTGAAGCTTTCTTT CASSLGTGGKTEAFF
. TRBJ2-7 TRBV11-3 . TGTGCCAGCAGCTTAGGGCAGGTCTACGAGCAGTACTTC CASSLGQVYEQYF
. TRBJ2-1 TRBV18 . TGTGCCAGCTCACCACCAGCCAGGGCGTCCTACAATGAGCAGTTCTTC CASSPPARASYNEQFF
. TRBJ2-3 TRBV6-6 . TGTGCCAGCAGACGGGATCTAGATACGCAGTATTTT CASRRDLDTQYF
TRBD1 TRBJ2-7 TRBV29-1 . TGCAGCGTCCATGGAGGGACAGGGGGCTCCGAGCAGTACTTC CSVHGGTGGSEQYF
TRBD1 TRBJ1-4 TRBV7-2 . TGTGCCAGCAGACGGGACAGGGGGACTAATGAAAAACTGTTTTTT CASRRDRGTNEKLFF
. TRBJ2-7 TRBV29-1 . TGCAGCGTACGTCTACCCGGAGGTAACTCCTACGAGCAGTACTTC CSVRLPGGNSYEQYF
. TRBJ1-5 TRBV12-2 . TGTGCAAGTCGCCCGGGAGTAGCCAACCATGTAGACAATCAGCCCCAGCATTTT CASRPGVANHVDNQPQHF
. TRBJ2-2 TRBV10-3 . TGTGCCATCAGGGGCGCTCAGGGGAACACCGGGGAGCTGTTTTTT CAIRGAQGNTGELFF
. TRBJ1-2 TRBV7-2 . TGTGCCAGCAGTCCCGCCCGCACTTCCTATGGCTACACCTTC CASSPARTSYGYTF
. TRBJ2-7 TRBV7-9 once TGTGCCAGCAGCTTTAGCAGGGGCTATGTATACGAGCAGTACTTC CASSFSRGYVYEQYF